The 18 T cell receptor beta chains presented below share a single source sample, sequenced in a study of regulatory T cells in long-lasting Graves disease. Construction of TCR beta libraries relied on iRepertoire HTBI primers and on Arm-PCR targeting CDR3 regions. TCRdb used MiXCR to reprocess the multiplex PCR reads, holding one entry per CDR3 protein. The table includes about 560,000 distinct CDR3 sequences, 15% to 20% detected once. Noted time point: newly diagnosed GD, antithyroid drugs for less than 3 months. Following extraction of RNA from PBMCs, that RNA was used to make the TCR library. This sample also appeared in a second study, on T cells in Graves' hyperthyroidism and ophthalmopathy.

The sample consisted of peripheral blood mononuclear cells (PBMCs), taken at new diagnosis, from a patient treated with antithyroid drugs. The receptors shown here come from a man younger than 35 with Graves disease.

This clonotype was seen at least ten times. The chain joins TRBV11-2 to TRBJ2-7, with unresolved D. Between the trimmed V and J ends, which lost 4 bases and 2 bases, there was a span of 12 bases. Germline CDR1 SGHAT, CDR2 FQNNGV. The CDR3 runs to 14 residues. The CDR3 spells CASSSLTPTYEQYF. CDR3 nucleotide sequence: TGTGCCAGCAGCTCACTGACTCCTACCTACGAGCAGTACTTC. Looking up the rest from reference TRBV11-2 and TRBJ2-7 gives the full variable domain: EAGVAQSPRYKIIEKRQSVAFWCNPISGHATLYWYQQILGQGPKLLIQFQNNGVVDDSQLPKDRFSAERLKGVDSTLKIQPAKLEDSAVYLCASSSLTPTYEQYFGPGTRLTVT.

V usage is TRBV6-1 and J usage is TRBJ1-5; a possible D gene is TRBD1 (6 bases). Trimming removed 4 bases from V and 1 base from J, with 11 bases in between. CDR1 is MNHNS and CDR2 is SASEGT in the germline V gene. CDR3 length: 15 amino acids. DNA for the CDR3: TGTGCCAGCAGTGTACAGGGCCAGAGCAATCAGCCCCAGCATTTT. Amino acids: CASSVQGQSNQPQHF.

This clonotype was seen at least ten times. This chain uses TRBV12-3 or TRBV12-4 with TRBJ2-3; D may be TRBD1 or TRBD2 (7 bases each). This CDR3 has 16 residues. V lost 5 bases and J lost 4, with 19 bases in between. For the CDR3, the DNA is TGTGCCAGCAGTGATACGACAGGGAGGGTGGCAGATACGCAGTATTTT. This translates into CASSDTTGRVADTQYF.

Regarding this clonotype: This could be a read error, since a much larger clone is one nucleotide away. The chain joins TRBV28 to TRBJ2-5, with 11 bases fitting TRBD2. There are 14 residues in the CDR3. Germline V lookup: CDR1 MDHEN, CDR2 SYDVKM. The V segment lost 8 bases and the J segment 7 bases; nucleotides outside the gene matches: 9. The CDR3 is CASGRTSGPRTQYF. Written as DNA, the CDR3 is TGTGCCAGCGGACGGACTAGCGGGCCCCGGACCCAGTACTTC.

Ten or more counts support this clonotype. This chain links TRBV20-1 with TRBJ2-1, with 10 bases matching TRBD2. V lost 6 bases to trimming and J lost 3 bases; unmatched junction nucleotides: 8. This CDR3 has 15 amino acids. Germline CDR1 reads DFQATT; CDR2 reads SNEGSKA (reference sequence). The CDR3 loop reads CSAPAGTSDYNEQFF. CDR3 nucleotide sequence: TGCAGTGCCCCTGCCGGGACTAGCGACTACAATGAGCAGTTCTTC.

This clonotype was recorded many times. Mismatch with germline at one junction end may stem from a read error. V usage is TRBV7-2 and J usage is TRBJ2-3, with D possibly TRBD2 on 6 matching bases. CDR1 is SGHTA and CDR2 is FQGNSA in the germline V gene. The CDR3 runs 14 residues. The CDR3 DNA is TGTGCCAGCAGCCTAGCGAGGAGCACAGATACGCAGTATTTT. Amino acids: CASSLARSTDTQYF.

The chain joins TRBV6-1 to TRBJ2-3; 14 nucleotides match TRBD2. The junction had 3 bases not matched to a gene; V was cut back by 4 bases and J by 6 bases. The CDR3 consists of 15 residues. The germline V gene encodes CDR1 MNHNS and CDR2 SASEGT. CDR3 residues: CASSGRTSGGDTQYF. The CDR3 nucleotides read TGTGCCAGCAGTGGCCGGACTAGCGGGGGGGATACGCAGTATTTT.

Many counts were recorded for this clonotype. The chain employs TRBV12-3 or TRBV12-4 and TRBJ2-7, with D tentatively TRBD1 (6 bases). This CDR3 has 14 residues. V was shortened by 7 bases and J by 0 bases, with 13 bases between the two germline ends. The CDR3 sequence: CASTVGGVSYEQYF. The CDR3 bases are TGTGCCAGCACCGTAGGGGGAGTCTCCTACGAGCAGTACTTC.

This clonotype was recorded a few times. V usage is TRBV20-1 and J usage is TRBJ2-1; TRBD2 agrees at 11 bases. The CDR3 is 15 residues long. The V segment lost 0 bases and the J segment 7 bases; nucleotides outside the gene matches: 5. Per germline, CDR1 DFQATT and CDR2 SNEGSKA (reference sequence). CDR3 in amino acids: CSAREGTSGINEQFF. CDR3 DNA sequence: TGCAGTGCTAGAGAGGGGACTAGCGGAATTAATGAGCAGTTCTTC.

This clonotype was observed a handful of times. The V call is TRBV12-3 or TRBV12-4, the J call TRBJ1-3, with 7 bases that match TRBD1. The V segment lost 7 bases and the J segment 0 bases; nucleotides outside the gene matches: 18. The CDR3 is 19 residues long. The CDR3 DNA reads as TGTGCCAGCACCCCAAGAGACAGGGTGGCGACCCTCTCTGGAAACACCATATATTTT. Protein: CASTPRDRVATLSGNTIYF.

V gene TRBV7-9 combines with J gene TRBJ2-1, with 9 positions matching TRBD2. CDR1 and CDR2 (germline): SEHNR, FQNEAQ (reference sequence). The CDR3 length is 17 residues. V gave up 2 bases and J gave up 5 bases; unmatched junction bases: 10. The CDR3 is CASSLIIVASGDNEQFF. The CDR3 DNA follows: TGTGCCAGCAGCTTAATAATTGTGGCTAGCGGGGACAATGAGCAGTTCTTC.

The chain employs TRBV5-4 and TRBJ2-1; 8 bases fit TRBD2. Germline loops: CDR1 SGHNT, CDR2 YYREEE (reference sequence). The CDR3 covers 16 residues. The V gene end was trimmed by 4 bases and the J gene end by 6 bases; junction bases not matched to a gene: 12. The CDR3 DNA reads TGTGCCAGCAGCGAGTCGGGACTAGGGGGAACCAATGAGCAGTTCTTC. It yields the protein CASSESGLGGTNEQFF.

J is TRBJ2-7 and V is TRBV30; 9 bases are shared with TRBD1. Looked up from germline, CDR1 is GTSNPN and CDR2 is SVGIG (reference sequence). The junction had 7 bases not matched to a gene; V was cut back by 4 bases and J by 9 bases. This CDR3 has 12 amino acids. CDR3 loop: CAWMGQGEGQYF. DNA of the CDR3: TGTGCCTGGATGGGACAGGGAGAGGGGCAGTACTTC.

This clonotype was detected ten times or more. The genes are TRBV30 and TRBJ2-7; 9 bases map to TRBD2. The V and J ends lost 3 bases and 5 bases, in that order; junction bases with no gene match: 29. From germline, CDR1 is GTSNPN and CDR2 SVGIG (reference sequence). CDR3 length: 21 amino acids. The CDR3 sequence is CAWRSPSPSGGLAGYRDEQYF. The CDR3 DNA reads TGTGCCTGGAGATCCCCCTCCCCTTCCGGCGGGCTAGCGGGATATCGGGACGAGCAGTACTTC.

There are a few counts of this clonotype. This rearrangement joins TRBV30 to TRBJ1-5; TRBD1 aligns across 7 bases. V lost 0 bases and J lost 5; bases outside the gene matches: 4. CDR3 length equals 14 residues. Germline CDR1 and CDR2: GTSNPN and SVGIG (reference sequence). CDR3 nucleotide sequence: TGTGCCTGGAGTGTGGGACAGTTGGATCAGCCCCAGCATTTT. Its translation: CAWSVGQLDQPQHF.

V gene TRBV12-3 or TRBV12-4 combines with J gene TRBJ2-1, with TRBD2 matching over 9 bases. The CDR3 extends over 14 amino acids. Trimming took 3 bases from V and 6 from J; bases not matched to a gene: 3. CDR3 loop: CASSFGTSFNEQFF. The DNA for the CDR3 is TGTGCCAGCAGTTTTGGGACTAGCTTCAATGAGCAGTTCTTC.

This clonotype has ten or more counts. This chain links TRBV12-3 or TRBV12-4 with TRBJ1-5, with 7 nucleotides matching TRBD1. The CDR3 contains 15 residues. Trimming at V came to 5 bases and at J to 1 base, leaving 5 bases not matched to a gene. CDR3 residues: CASSLEGASNQPQHF. CDR3 nucleotides: TGTGCCAGCAGTCTCGAGGGGGCCAGCAATCAGCCCCAGCATTTT.

In its sample, this clonotype was seen a few times. This rearrangement joins TRBV10-2 to TRBJ2-3; D is undetermined. CDR1 is WSHSY and CDR2 is SAAADI in the germline V gene. The CDR3 contains 11 residues. The germline V and J ends were trimmed by 5 bases and 10 bases, with 10 bases remaining between them. The CDR3 DNA reads TGCGCCAGCAGTATGACCGCAGCGCAGTATTTT. It specifies CASSMTAAQYF.